The 10 T cell receptor beta chains listed next were all sequenced from one sample in a study of T-cell reconstitution after alpha-beta-depleted transplantation in children. Unique molecular identifiers were incorporated during preparation of the TCRbeta library. TCRdb independently ran MiXCR on the PCR reads; one entry per CDR3 protein. Of 65,000 to 75,000 distinct CDR3 sequences in the sample, over 4.5% were seen once. The sample consisted of PBMCs, mostly from graft donor cells, taken 180 days after TCRalphabeta/CD19-depleted stem cell transplant. These receptors were obtained from a boy younger than two who had a stem cell transplant for acute myeloid leukemia, so the T cells may come from the graft donor.

Ten or more counts support this clonotype. The V gene is TRBV10-1, the J gene TRBJ2-5; D perhaps matches TRBD1 (6 bases). The germline gives CDR1 WNHNN, CDR2 SYGVQD (reference sequence). V gave up 2 bases and J gave up 1 base, with 11 bases separating them. This CDR3 has 15 residues. The CDR3 sequence: CASSEATGFQETQYF. CDR3 nucleotide sequence: TGCGCCAGCAGTGAGGCTACAGGGTTCCAAGAGACCCAGTACTTC.

This clonotype occurred many times. The chain is built from TRBV20-1 and TRBJ2-4; no clear D. Trimming removed 2 bases from V and 0 bases from J, with 11 bases in between. From germline, CDR1 is DFQATT and CDR2 SNEGSKA (reference sequence). CDR3 length: 15 residues. CDR3 amino acids: CSARKGSPAKNIQYF. CDR3 DNA: TGCAGTGCTAGAAAGGGCAGCCCAGCCAAAAACATTCAGTACTTC.

Ten or more counts support this clonotype. The chain combines TRBV9 with TRBJ2-7; 9 bases are a match to TRBD2. The germline V gene has CDR1 SGDLS and CDR2 YYNGEE. The CDR3 totals 14 residues. V lost 3 bases and J lost 4; bases outside the gene matches: 5. The CDR3 DNA reads TGTGCCAGCAGCGCCGGACTAGCGTGGTACGAGCAGTACTTC. This encodes CASSAGLAWYEQYF. Full variable domain (missing parts from reference TRBV9 and TRBJ2-7): DSGVTQTPKHLITATGQRVTLRCSPRSGDLSVYWYQQSLDQGLQFLIQYYNGEERAKGNILERFSAQQFPDLHSELNLSSLELGDSALYFCASSAGLAWYEQYFGPGTRLTVT.

The chain recombines TRBV19 with TRBJ2-1, with 12 bases identical to TRBD2. V lost 4 bases to trimming and J lost 0 bases; unmatched junction nucleotides: 10. Germline V lookup: CDR1 LNHDA, CDR2 SQIVND (reference sequence). This CDR3 is built from 19 residues. In nucleotides, the CDR3 is TGTGCCAGTAGTACCACTCGACTAGCGGGGGCTCCCTCCTACAATGAGCAGTTCTTC. Translated: CASSTTRLAGAPSYNEQFF.

The sample holds a few counts of this clonotype. This chain links TRBV29-1 with TRBJ1-2; D perhaps matches TRBD1 (6 bases). The CDR3 consists of 12 residues. Trimming took 6 bases from V and 3 from J, leaving 11 bases between them. Germline assignment: CDR1 SQVTM and CDR2 ANQGSEA. The CDR3 sequence: CSVPGGHYGYTF. The CDR3 nucleotides are TGCAGCGTCCCGGGGGGCCACTATGGCTACACCTTC.

This clonotype was seen many times. CDR3 residues: CSAREDTATSSYEQYF. For the CDR3, the DNA is TGCAGTGCTAGAGAAGATACAGCGACGAGCTCCTACGAGCAGTACTTC. This rearrangement joins TRBV20-1 to TRBJ2-7; D not resolved. The CDR3 extends over 16 amino acids. Trimming removed 0 bases at V and 0 bases at J, with 15 bases between. The germline gives CDR1 DFQATT, CDR2 SNEGSKA (reference sequence).

This clonotype was counted ten times or more. The chain uses TRBV5-1 and TRBJ1-2; D is unclear. CDR3 size: 14 residues. V lost 4 bases to trimming and J lost 4 bases, with 14 bases between them. Germline CDR1 and CDR2: SGHRS and YFSETQ. The CDR3, as DNA: TGCGCCAGCAGCCCTCGGACGGAGAGCTATGGCTACACCTTC. It specifies CASSPRTESYGYTF. Filled out from reference TRBV5-1 and TRBJ1-2, the complete variable domain reads KAGVTQTPRYLIKTRGQQVTLSCSPISGHRSVSWYQQTPGQGLQFLFEYFSETQRNKGNFPGRFSGRQFSNSRSEMNVSTLELGDSALYLCASSPRTESYGYTFGSGTRLTVV.

This clonotype was found a few times. This rearrangement joins TRBV5-4 to TRBJ2-3; no clear D gene. The length of the CDR3 is 14 residues. V was pared by 2 bases and J by 3 bases, with 10 bases between. Germline V lookup: CDR1 SGHNT, CDR2 YYREEE (reference sequence). This CDR3 reads CASSLVSATDTQYF. CDR3 sequence (DNA): TGTGCCAGCAGCTTAGTGTCAGCTACAGATACGCAGTATTTT.

The sample holds many counts of this clonotype. The V gene is TRBV2, the J gene TRBJ1-5; tentatively, D is TRBD1 (5 bases). V was clipped by 7 bases and J by 7 bases, with 14 bases between them. Germline assignment: CDR1 SNHLY and CDR2 FYNNEI. This CDR3 comprises 13 residues. This CDR3 reads CASTLDIGQPQHF. The CDR3 DNA reads as TGTGCCAGCACCTTGGACATCGGGCAGCCCCAGCATTTT.

This clonotype appeared many times. The chain combines TRBV20-1 with TRBJ2-7; 9 bases agree with TRBD2. Looked up from germline, CDR1 is DFQATT and CDR2 is SNEGSKA (reference sequence). V gave up 0 bases and J gave up 2 bases; unmatched junction bases: 5. This CDR3 has 15 amino acids. DNA for the CDR3: TGCAGTGCTAGAGATCGGACTAGCGAAACCTACGAGCAGTACTTC. As protein: CSARDRTSETYEQYF.